This T cell receptor (beta chain) came from a study of blood T cell repertoires in COVID-19. A Seattle source enrolled patients during active infection and followed them longitudinally. The table came from immunoSEQ multiplex PCR; TCRdb's copy has only in-frame clones and leaves some out. The sample includes 150,000 to 200,000 clones, about four fifths seen only once; the top ten take less than 7%. V lost 9 bases to trimming and J lost 0 bases; unmatched junction nucleotides: 3. The V gene's germline CDR1 is SGHNT and CDR2 YYREEE (reference sequence). The CDR3 length is 16 residues. The chain joins TRBV5-4 to TRBJ2-2; 15 bases map to TRBD2. The receptor was isolated from a woman between 35 and 50 years old with COVID-19, enrolled during active disease. Specimen: peripheral blood. The CDR3 reads CATRTSGGANTGELFF. The CDR3 nucleotides are TGTGCCACCCGGACTAGCGGGGGGGCGAACACCGGGGAGCTGTTTTTT.